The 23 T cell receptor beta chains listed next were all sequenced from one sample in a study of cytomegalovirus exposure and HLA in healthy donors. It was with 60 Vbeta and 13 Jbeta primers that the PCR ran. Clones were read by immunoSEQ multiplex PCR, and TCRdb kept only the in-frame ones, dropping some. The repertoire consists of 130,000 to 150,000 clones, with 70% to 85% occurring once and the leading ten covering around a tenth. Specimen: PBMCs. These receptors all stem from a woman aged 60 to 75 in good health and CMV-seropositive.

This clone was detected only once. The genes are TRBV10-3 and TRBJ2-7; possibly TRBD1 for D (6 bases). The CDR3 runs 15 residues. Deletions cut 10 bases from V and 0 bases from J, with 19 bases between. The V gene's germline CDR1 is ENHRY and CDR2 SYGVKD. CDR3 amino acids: CATLSGQRNSYEQYF. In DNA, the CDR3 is TGTGCCACCCTCAGCGGACAGCGAAACTCCTACGAGCAGTACTTC.

The CDR3 protein is CATSVGRVSYEQYF. The CDR3 region has the DNA TGTGCCACCAGCGTCGGGAGGGTTTCCTACGAGCAGTACTTC. This chain joins TRBV15 and TRBJ2-7, with 8 bases fitting TRBD2. V lost 5 bases and J lost 1; bases outside the gene matches: 4. CDR3 length: 14 amino acids. Germline assignment: CDR1 LNHNV and CDR2 YYDKDF (reference sequence).

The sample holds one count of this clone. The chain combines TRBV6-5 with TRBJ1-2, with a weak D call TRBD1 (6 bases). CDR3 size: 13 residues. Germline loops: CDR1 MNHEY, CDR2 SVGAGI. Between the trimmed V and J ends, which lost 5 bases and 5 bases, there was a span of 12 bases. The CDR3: CASSQTGTYGYTF. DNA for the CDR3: TGTGCCAGCAGTCAAACAGGGACGTATGGCTACACCTTC.

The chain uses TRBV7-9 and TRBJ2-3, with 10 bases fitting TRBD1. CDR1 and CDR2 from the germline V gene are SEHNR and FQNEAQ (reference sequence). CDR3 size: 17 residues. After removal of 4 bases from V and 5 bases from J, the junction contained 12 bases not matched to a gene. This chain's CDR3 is CASSSDWDRGSGDTQYF. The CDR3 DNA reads TGTGCCAGCAGCTCCGATTGGGACAGGGGCAGTGGAGATACGCAGTATTTT.

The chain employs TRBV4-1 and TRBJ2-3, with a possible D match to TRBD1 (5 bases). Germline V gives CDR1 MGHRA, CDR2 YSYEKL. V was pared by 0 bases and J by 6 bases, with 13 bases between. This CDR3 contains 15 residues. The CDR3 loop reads CASSQELGVADTQYF. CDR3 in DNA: TGCGCCAGCAGCCAAGAATTAGGGGTCGCGGATACGCAGTATTTT.

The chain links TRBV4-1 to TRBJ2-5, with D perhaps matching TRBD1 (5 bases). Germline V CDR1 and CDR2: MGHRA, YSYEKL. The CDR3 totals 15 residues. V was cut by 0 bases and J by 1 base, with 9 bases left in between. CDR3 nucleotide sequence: TGCGCCAGCAGCCAAGATAGGGGATCCCAAGAGACCCAGTACTTC. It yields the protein CASSQDRGSQETQYF.

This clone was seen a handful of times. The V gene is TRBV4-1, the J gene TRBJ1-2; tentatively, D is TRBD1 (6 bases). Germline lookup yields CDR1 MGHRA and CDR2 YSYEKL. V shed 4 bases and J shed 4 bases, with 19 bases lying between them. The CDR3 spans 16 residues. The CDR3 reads CASSLGTSAAFYGYTF. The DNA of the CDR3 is TGCGCCAGCAGCCTTGGGACATCCGCTGCCTTCTATGGCTACACCTTC.

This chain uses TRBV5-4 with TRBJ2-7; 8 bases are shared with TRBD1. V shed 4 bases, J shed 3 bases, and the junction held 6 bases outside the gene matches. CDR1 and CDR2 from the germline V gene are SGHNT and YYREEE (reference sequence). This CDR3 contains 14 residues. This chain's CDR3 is CASSAAGGGYEQYF. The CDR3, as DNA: TGTGCCAGCAGCGCCGCAGGGGGCGGCTACGAGCAGTACTTC. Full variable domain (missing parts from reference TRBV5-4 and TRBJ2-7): ETGVTQSPTHLIKTRGQQVTLRCSSQSGHNTVSWYQQALGQGPQFIFQYYREEENGRGNFPPRFSGLQFPNYSSELNVNALELDDSALYLCASSAAGGGYEQYFGPGTRLTVT.

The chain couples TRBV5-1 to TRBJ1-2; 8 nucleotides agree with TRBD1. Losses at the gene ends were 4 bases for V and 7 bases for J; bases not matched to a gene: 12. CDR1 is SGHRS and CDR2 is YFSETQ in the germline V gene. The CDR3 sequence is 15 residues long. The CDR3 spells CASSGIGQGEGGYTF. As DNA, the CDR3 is TGCGCCAGCAGCGGAATAGGACAGGGCGAGGGTGGCTACACCTTC.

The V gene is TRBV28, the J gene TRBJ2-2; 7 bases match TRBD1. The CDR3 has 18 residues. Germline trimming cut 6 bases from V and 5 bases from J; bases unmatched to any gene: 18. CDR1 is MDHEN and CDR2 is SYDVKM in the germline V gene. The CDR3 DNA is TGTGCCAGCAGCACCGGGTGGATAGACAGGGCGAGTACCGGGGAGCTGTTTTTT. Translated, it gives CASSTGWIDRASTGELFF. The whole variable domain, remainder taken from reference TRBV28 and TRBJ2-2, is DVKVTQSSRYLVKRTGEKVFLECVQDMDHENMFWYRQDPGLGLRLIYFSYDVKMKEKGDIPEGYSVSREKKERFSLILESASTNQTSMYLCASSTGWIDRASTGELFFGEGSRLTVL.

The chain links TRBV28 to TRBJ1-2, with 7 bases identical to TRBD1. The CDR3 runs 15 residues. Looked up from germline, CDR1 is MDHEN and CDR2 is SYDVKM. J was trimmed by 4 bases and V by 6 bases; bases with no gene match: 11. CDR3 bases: TGTGCCAGCAGCCCCCCGGACAGGATTCGCTATGGCTACACCTTC. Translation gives CASSPPDRIRYGYTF.

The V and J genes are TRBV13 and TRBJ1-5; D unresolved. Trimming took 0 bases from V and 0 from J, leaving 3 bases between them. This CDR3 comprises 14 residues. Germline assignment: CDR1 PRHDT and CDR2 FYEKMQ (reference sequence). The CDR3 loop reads CASSLGYSNQPQHF. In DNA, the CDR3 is TGTGCCAGCAGCTTAGGCTATAGCAATCAGCCCCAGCATTTT.

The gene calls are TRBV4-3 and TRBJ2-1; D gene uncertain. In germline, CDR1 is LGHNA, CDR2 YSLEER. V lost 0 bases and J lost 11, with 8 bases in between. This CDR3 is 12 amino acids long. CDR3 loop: CASSQDREKQFF. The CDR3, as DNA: TGCGCCAGCAGCCAAGATCGAGAGAAGCAGTTCTTC.

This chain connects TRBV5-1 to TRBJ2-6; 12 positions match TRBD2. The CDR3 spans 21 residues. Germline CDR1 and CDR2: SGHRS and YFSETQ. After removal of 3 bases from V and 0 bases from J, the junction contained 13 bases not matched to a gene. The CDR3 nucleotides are TGCGCCAGCAGCTCTTGGACTAGCGGGATAGTCCCTATCTCTGGGGCCAACGTCCTGACTTTC. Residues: CASSSWTSGIVPISGANVLTF.

For the CDR3, the DNA is TGTGCCAGCAGCCGCTCTGGGGCCAACGTCCTGACTTTC. Protein product: CASSRSGANVLTF. The chain links TRBV27 to TRBJ2-6, with D hard to call. This CDR3 is 13 amino acids long. Trimming left V 6 bases short and J 0 bases short, with 3 bases between. Germline CDR1 reads MNHEY; CDR2 reads SMNVEV (reference sequence).

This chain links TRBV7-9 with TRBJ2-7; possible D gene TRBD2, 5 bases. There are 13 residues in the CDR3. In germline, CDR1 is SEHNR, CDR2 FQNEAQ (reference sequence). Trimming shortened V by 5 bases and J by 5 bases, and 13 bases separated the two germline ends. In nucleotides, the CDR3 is TGTGCCAGCAGCGACTCCGGGAACGACGAGCAGTACTTC. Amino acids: CASSDSGNDEQYF.

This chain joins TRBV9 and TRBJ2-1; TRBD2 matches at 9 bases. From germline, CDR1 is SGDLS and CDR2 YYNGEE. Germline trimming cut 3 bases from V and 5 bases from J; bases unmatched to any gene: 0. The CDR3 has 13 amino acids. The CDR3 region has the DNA TGTGCCAGCAGCGGGACTAGCGACAATGAGCAGTTCTTC. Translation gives CASSGTSDNEQFF.

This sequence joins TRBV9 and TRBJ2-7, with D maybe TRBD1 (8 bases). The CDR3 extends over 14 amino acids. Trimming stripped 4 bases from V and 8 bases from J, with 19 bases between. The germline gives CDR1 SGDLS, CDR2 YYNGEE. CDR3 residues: CASSHRGGSRQQYF. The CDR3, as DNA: TGTGCCAGCAGCCACAGGGGGGGTAGTCGTCAGCAGTACTTC. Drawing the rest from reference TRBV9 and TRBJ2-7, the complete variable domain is DSGVTQTPKHLITATGQRVTLRCSPRSGDLSVYWYQQSLDQGLQFLIQYYNGEERAKGNILERFSAQQFPDLHSELNLSSLELGDSALYFCASSHRGGSRQQYFGPGTRLTVT.

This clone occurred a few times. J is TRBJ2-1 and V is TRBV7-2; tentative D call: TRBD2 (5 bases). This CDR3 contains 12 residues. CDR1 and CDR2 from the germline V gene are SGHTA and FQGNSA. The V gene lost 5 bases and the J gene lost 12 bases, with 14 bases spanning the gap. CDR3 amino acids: CASSPSRGTQFF. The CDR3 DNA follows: TGTGCCAGCAGCCCCTCCCGGGGAACGCAGTTCTTC.

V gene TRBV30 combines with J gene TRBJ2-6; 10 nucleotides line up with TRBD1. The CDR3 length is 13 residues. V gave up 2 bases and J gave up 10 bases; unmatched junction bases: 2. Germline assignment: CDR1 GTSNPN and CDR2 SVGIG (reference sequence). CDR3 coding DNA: TGTGCCTGGAGTTCGGGACAGGGGAACGTCCTGACTTTC. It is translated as CAWSSGQGNVLTF.

CDR3 in DNA: TGTGCCAGCAGGGGACTAGCCCACGAGCAGTACTTC. Its translation is CASRGLAHEQYF. This chain joins TRBV7-9 and TRBJ2-7, with 9 nucleotides matching TRBD2. This CDR3 spans 12 amino acids. Germline V CDR1 and CDR2: SEHNR, FQNEAQ (reference sequence). The V and J ends lost 6 bases and 5 bases, in that order; junction bases with no gene match: 2.

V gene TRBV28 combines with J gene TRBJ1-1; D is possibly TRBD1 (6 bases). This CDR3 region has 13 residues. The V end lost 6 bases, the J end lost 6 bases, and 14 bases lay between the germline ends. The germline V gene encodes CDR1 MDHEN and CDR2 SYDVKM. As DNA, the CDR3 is TGTGCCAGCAGCTCCCAGGGGCTCTCTGAAGCTTTCTTT. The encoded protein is CASSSQGLSEAFF. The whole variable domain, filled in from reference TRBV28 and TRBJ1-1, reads DVKVTQSSRYLVKRTGEKVFLECVQDMDHENMFWYRQDPGLGLRLIYFSYDVKMKEKGDIPEGYSVSREKKERFSLILESASTNQTSMYLCASSSQGLSEAFFGQGTRLTVV.

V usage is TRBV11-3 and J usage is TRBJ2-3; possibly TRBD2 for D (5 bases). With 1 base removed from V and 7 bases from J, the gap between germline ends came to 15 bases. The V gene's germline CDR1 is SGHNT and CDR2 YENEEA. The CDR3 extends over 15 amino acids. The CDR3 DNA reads TGTGCCAGCAGCTTAGTCTCGACTGGACTGAATACGCAGTATTTT. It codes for CASSLVSTGLNTQYF.